This TCR beta chain is drawn from a study of shared clonotypes between healthy human individuals. General study points: Though the depth was large, rarefaction showed that sorted-subset sequencing was incomplete.

Assay: immunoSEQ multiplex PCR; the TCRdb copy retains only in-frame clones and omits some. Among millions of clones listed, just over 90% were seen once. Terminally differentiated effector memory CD45RA+ cells were left out of the naive CD8 fraction, which was CD45RO-negative and positively selected for CCR7. The length of the CDR3 is 15 residues. Germline CDR1 is LGHNA and CDR2 is YNFKEQ. Trimming took off 1 base at V and 1 base at J, with 11 bases between the two ends. In regard to this clone: Its antigen is undetermined.

This chain joins TRBV4-2 and TRBJ2-7, with a possible D match to TRBD2 (5 bases). The sequence was collected from a man between 18 and 29 years old in good health. Some clones in this sample may be carry-over from other donors' samples. The sample was naive CD8+ T cells from PBMCs. As DNA, the CDR3 is TGTGCCAGCAGCCAAGGTTCGGACTCATCCTACGAGCAGTACTTC. It specifies CASSQGSDSSYEQYF.